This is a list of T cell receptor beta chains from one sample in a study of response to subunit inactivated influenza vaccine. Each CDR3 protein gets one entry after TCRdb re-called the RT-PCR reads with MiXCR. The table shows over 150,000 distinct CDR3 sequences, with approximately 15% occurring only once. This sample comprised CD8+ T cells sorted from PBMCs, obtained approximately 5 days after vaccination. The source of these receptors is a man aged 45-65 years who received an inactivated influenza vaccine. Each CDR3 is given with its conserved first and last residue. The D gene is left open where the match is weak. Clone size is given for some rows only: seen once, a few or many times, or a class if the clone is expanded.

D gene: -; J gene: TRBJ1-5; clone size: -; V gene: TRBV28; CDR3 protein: CAMSPGRTNQPQHF; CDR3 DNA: TGTGCCATGAGCCCCGGACGGACGAATCAGCCCCAGCATTTT
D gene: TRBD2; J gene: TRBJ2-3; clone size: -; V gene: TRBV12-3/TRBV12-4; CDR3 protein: CASFASGGPDTQYF; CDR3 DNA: TGTGCCAGCTTTGCTAGCGGGGGCCCAGATACGCAGTATTTT
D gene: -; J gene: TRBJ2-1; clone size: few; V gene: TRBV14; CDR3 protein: CASSHVLGWRYNEQFF; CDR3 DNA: TGTGCCAGCAGCCACGTACTAGGGTGGCGTTACAATGAGCAGTTCTTC
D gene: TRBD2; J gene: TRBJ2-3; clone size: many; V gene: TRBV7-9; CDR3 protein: CASRTSGFTDTQYF; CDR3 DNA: TGTGCCAGCAGGACTAGCGGATTCACAGATACGCAGTATTTT
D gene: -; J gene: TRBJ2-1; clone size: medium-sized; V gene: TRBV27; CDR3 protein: CASSLSGSNEQFF; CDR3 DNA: TGTGCCAGCAGTTTATCTGGCAGCAATGAGCAGTTCTTC
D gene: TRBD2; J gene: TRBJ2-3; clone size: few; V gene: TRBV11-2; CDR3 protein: CASSLKLAGRDTQYF; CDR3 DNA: TGTGCCAGCAGCTTGAAACTAGCGGGGAGAGATACGCAGTATTTT
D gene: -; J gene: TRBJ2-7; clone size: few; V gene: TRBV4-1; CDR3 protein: CASSRSGTVDEQYF; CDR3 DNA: TGCGCCAGCAGCCGATCCGGGACGGTAGACGAGCAGTACTTC
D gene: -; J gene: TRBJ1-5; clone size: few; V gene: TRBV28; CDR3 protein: CASSLLLNQPQHF; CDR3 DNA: TGTGCCAGCAGCTTACTGCTCAATCAGCCCCAGCATTTT
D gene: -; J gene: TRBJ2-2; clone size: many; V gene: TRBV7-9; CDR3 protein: CASNPRDRANTGELFF; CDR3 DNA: TGTGCCAGCAACCCGCGTGATAGGGCGAACACCGGGGAGCTGTTTTTT
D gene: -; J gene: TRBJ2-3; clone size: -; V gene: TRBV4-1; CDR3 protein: CASSQVVGTDTQYF; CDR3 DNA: TGCGCCAGCAGCCAAGTCGTCGGCACAGATACGCAGTATTTT
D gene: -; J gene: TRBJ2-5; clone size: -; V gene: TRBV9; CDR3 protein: CASSEGAETQYF; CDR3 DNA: TGTGCCAGCAGCGAGGGTGCAGAGACCCAGTACTTC
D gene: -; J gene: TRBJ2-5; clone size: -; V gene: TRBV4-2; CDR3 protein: CASSQDLGDRRETQYF; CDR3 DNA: TGTGCCAGCAGCCAAGATTTGGGCGACAGGCGGGAGACCCAGTACTTC
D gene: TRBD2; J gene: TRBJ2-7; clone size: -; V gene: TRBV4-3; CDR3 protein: CASSQDVAGPQEQYF; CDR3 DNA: TGCGCCAGCAGCCAAGATGTAGCGGGGCCTCAAGAGCAGTACTTC
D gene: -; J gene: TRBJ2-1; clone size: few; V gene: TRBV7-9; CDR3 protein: CASSLRGASINEQFF; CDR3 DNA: TGTGCCAGCAGCTTAAGGGGGGCGTCGATCAATGAGCAGTTCTTC
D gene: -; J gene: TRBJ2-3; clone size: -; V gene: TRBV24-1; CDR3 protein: CATSDWSGGSPDTQYF; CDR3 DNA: TGTGCCACCAGTGATTGGTCGGGGGGCTCTCCAGATACGCAGTATTTT
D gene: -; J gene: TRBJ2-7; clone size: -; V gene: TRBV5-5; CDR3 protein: CASSLYWGQDEQYF; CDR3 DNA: TGTGCCAGCAGCCTCTATTGGGGCCAGGACGAGCAGTACTTC
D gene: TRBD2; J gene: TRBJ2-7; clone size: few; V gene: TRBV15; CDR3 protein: CATSRDRLSGRASLSYEQYF; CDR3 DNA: TGTGCCACCAGCAGAGATAGGTTGAGCGGGAGGGCCAGTCTGTCCTACGAGCAGTACTTC
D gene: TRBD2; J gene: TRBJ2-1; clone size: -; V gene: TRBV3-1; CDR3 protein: CASSPVGLAPTYNEQFF; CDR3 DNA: TGTGCCAGCAGCCCTGTGGGACTAGCGCCTACCTACAATGAGCAGTTCTTC
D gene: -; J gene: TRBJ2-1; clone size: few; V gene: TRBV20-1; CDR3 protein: CSARGGVGNEQFF; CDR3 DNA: TGCAGTGCTAGAGGGGGGGTTGGAAATGAGCAGTTCTTC
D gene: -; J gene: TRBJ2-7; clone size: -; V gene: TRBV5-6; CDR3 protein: CASSPGAGSYEQYF; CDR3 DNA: TGTGCCAGCAGTCCTGGAGCGGGTTCCTACGAGCAGTACTTC
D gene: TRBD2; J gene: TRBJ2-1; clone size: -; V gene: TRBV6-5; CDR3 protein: CASSYSVLAGNEQFF; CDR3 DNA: TGTGCCAGCAGTTACTCGGTACTAGCGGGTAATGAGCAGTTCTTC
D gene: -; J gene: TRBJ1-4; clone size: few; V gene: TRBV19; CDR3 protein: CASSILPGGEKLFF; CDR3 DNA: TGTGCCAGTAGTATTCTGCCGGGGGGTGAAAAACTGTTTTTT
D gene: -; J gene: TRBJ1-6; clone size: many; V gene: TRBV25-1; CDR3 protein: CASREVIAGGVSPLHF; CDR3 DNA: TGTGCCAGCCGCGAGGTGATAGCGGGCGGAGTTTCACCCCTCCACTTT
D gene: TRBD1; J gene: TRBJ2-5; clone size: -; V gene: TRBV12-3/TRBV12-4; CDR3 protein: CASSFPGGGQETQYF; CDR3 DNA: TGTGCCAGCAGTTTCCCAGGGGGCGGCCAAGAGACCCAGTACTTC
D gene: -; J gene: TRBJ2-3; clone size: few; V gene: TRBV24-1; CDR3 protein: CATSSRALAETDTQYF; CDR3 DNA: TGTGCCACCAGTTCGAGGGCCCTAGCCGAGACAGATACGCAGTATTTT
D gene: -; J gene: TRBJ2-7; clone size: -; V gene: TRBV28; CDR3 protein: CASSRKPDGTYEQYF; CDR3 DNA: TGTGCCAGCAGCCGAAAACCTGACGGAACCTACGAGCAGTACTTC
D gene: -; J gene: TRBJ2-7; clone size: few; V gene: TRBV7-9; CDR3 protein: CASSSTTGTYEQYF; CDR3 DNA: TGTGCCAGCAGCTCCACTACGGGGACCTACGAGCAGTACTTC
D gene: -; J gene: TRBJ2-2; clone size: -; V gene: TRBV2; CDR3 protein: CASGSGPNTGELFF; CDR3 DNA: TGTGCCAGCGGGAGCGGACCGAACACCGGGGAGCTGTTTTTT
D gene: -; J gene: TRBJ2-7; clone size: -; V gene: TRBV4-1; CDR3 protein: CASSQVLEMTYEQYF; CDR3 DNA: TGCGCCAGCAGCCAAGTATTGGAAATGACCTACGAGCAGTACTTC
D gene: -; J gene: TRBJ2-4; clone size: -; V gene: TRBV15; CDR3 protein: CATSPRRLERNIQYF; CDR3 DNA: TGTGCCACCAGCCCCAGGAGACTAGAGAGGAACATTCAGTACTTC
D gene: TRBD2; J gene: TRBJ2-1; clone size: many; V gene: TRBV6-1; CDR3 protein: CASNHGGGYNEQFF; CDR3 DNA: TGTGCCAGCAATCATGGCGGGGGGTACAATGAGCAGTTCTTC
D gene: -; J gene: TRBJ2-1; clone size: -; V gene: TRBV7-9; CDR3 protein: CAPVEASSSYNEQFF; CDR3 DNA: TGTGCCCCCGTCGAGGCTTCCAGCTCCTACAATGAGCAGTTCTTC
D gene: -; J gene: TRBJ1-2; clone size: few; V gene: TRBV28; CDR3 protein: CASSLSAGVGYTF; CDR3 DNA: TGTGCCAGCAGTTTATCCGCAGGGGTTGGCTACACCTTC
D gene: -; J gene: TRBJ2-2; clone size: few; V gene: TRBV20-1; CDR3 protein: CSARKGLGGELFF; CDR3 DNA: TGCAGTGCTAGAAAAGGACTGGGCGGGGAGCTGTTTTTT
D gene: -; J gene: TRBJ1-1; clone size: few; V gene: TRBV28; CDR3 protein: CASSLWGGSDEAFF; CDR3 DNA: TGTGCCAGCAGTTTATGGGGGGGAAGTGATGAAGCTTTCTTT
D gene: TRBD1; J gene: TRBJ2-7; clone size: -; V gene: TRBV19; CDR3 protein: CASSPGQRPWGQYF; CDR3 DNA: TGTGCCAGTAGTCCGGGACAGCGACCCTGGGGGCAGTACTTC
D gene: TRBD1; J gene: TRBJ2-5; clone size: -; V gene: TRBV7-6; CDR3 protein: CASSADRGLETQYF; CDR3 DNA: TGTGCCAGCAGCGCAGACAGGGGATTGGAGACCCAGTACTTC
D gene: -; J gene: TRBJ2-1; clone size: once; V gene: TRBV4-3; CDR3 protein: CASSPLGKGDRHEQFF; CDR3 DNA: TGCGCCAGCAGCCCTCTCGGGAAAGGGGATAGGCATGAGCAGTTCTTC
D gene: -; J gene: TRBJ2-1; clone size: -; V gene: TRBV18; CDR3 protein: CASWTEPTYNEQFF; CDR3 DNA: TGTGCCAGCTGGACAGAACCTACCTACAATGAGCAGTTCTTC
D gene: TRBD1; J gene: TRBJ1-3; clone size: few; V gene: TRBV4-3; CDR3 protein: CASSQHLGGAGGNTIYF; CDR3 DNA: TGCGCCAGCAGCCAGCACCTAGGGGGCGCGGGGGGAAACACCATATATTTT
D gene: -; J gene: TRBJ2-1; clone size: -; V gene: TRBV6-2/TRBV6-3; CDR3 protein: CASSPLALSSYNEQFF; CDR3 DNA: TGTGCCAGCAGCCCCCTAGCGCTCAGCTCCTACAATGAGCAGTTCTTC
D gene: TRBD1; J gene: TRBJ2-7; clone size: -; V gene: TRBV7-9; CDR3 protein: CASSIWTGDSYEQYF; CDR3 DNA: TGTGCCAGCAGCATCTGGACAGGGGACTCCTACGAGCAGTACTTC
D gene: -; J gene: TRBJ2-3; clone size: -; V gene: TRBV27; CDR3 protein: CASNRVHPSGAADTQYF; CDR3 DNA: TGTGCCAGCAATCGGGTTCACCCCTCAGGAGCTGCAGATACGCAGTATTTT
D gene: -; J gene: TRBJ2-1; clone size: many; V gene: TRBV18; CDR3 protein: CASSTFSGSSYNEQFF; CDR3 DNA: TGTGCCAGCTCAACCTTTTCAGGAAGCTCCTACAATGAGCAGTTCTTC
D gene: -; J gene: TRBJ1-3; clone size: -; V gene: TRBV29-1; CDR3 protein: CSVRQQGSSGNTIYF; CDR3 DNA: TGCAGCGTTCGCCAACAGGGTTCCTCTGGAAACACCATATATTTT
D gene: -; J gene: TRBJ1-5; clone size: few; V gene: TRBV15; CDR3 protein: CATSRDQSVSINQPQHF; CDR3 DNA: TGTGCCACCAGCAGAGACCAGTCGGTGTCGATTAATCAGCCCCAGCATTTT
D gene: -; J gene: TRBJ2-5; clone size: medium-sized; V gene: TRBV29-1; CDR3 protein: CSVEDLRFVETQYF; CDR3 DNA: TGCAGCGTTGAAGATCTCCGTTTTGTGGAGACCCAGTACTTC
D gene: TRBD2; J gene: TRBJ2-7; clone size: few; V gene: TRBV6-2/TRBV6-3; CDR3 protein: CASSPTSGRLYEQYF; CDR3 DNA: TGTGCCAGCAGCCCGACTAGCGGCCGCCTATACGAGCAGTACTTC
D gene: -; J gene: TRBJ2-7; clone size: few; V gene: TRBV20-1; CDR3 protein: CSARGTVVGYEQYF; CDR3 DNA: TGCAGTGCTAGGGGGACGGTGGTAGGGTACGAGCAGTACTTC
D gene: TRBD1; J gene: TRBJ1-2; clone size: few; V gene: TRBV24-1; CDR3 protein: CATSAGTVYGYTF; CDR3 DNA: TGTGCCACCAGTGCGGGGACAGTCTATGGCTACACCTTC
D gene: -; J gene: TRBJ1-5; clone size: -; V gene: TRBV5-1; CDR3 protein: CASSLDLPRPQHF; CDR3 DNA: TGCGCCAGCAGCTTGGACTTGCCGAGGCCCCAGCATTTT
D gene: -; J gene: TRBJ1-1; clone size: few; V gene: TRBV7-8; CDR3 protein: CASSVGLQNTEAFF; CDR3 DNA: TGTGCCAGCAGCGTGGGACTGCAGAACACTGAAGCTTTCTTT
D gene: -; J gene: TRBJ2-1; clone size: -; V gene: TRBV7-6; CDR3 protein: CASSLASVSSSYNEQFF; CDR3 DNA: TGTGCCAGCAGCTTAGCGTCCGTTTCTAGCTCCTACAATGAGCAGTTCTTC
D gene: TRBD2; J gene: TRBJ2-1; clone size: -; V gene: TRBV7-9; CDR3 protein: CASSPSYLAGGGEQFF; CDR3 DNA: TGTGCCAGCAGCCCAAGCTACCTAGCGGGGGGGGGTGAGCAGTTCTTC
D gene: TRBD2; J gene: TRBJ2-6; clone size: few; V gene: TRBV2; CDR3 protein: CASRGLAGVLSGANVLTF; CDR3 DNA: TGTGCCAGCAGAGGACTAGCGGGAGTTTTATCTGGGGCCAACGTCCTGACTTTC
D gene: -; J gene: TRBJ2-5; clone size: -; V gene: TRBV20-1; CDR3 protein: CSASIGVLRGGETQYF; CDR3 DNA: TGCAGTGCTAGTATCGGGGTCCTGAGGGGCGGGGAGACCCAGTACTTC
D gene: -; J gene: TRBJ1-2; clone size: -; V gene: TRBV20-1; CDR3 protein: CSATAGLGDYGYTF; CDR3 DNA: TGCAGTGCTACGGCAGGGTTAGGGGACTATGGCTACACCTTC
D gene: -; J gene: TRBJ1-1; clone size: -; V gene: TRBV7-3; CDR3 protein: CASSRRTPGKAFF; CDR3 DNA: TGTGCCAGCAGCCGTAGGACTCCAGGAAAAGCTTTCTTT
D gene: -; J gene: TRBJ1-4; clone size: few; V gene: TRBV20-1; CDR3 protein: CSARDQIGKPTNEKLFF; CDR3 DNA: TGCAGTGCTAGAGATCAGATCGGAAAACCAACTAATGAAAAACTGTTTTTT